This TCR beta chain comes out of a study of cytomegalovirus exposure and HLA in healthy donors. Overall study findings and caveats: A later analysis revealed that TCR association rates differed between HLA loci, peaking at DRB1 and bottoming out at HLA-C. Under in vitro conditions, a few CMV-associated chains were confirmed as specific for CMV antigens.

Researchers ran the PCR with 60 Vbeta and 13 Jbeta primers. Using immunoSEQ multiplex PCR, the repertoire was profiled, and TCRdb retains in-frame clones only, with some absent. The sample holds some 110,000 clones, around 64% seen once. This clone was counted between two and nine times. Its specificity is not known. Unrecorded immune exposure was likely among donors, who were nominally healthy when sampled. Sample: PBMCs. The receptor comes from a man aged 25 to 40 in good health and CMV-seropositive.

For the CDR3, the DNA is TGCGCCAGCAGCCTTTCAGGGACAGACAACCAGCCCCAGCATTTT. Protein: CASSLSGTDNQPQHF. V is TRBV4-3 and J is TRBJ1-5; TRBD1 matches 7 bases. The V gene end was trimmed by 4 bases and the J gene end by 7 bases; junction bases not matched to a gene: 10. CDR3 length: 15 residues. Germline CDR1 and CDR2: LGHNA and YSLEER.